This TCR beta chain stems from a study of CD8+CD57+ T cells in acquired aplastic anemia. This clonotype was detected only a few times. Genomic DNA acted as the template from which TCR beta VDJ combination and CDR3 sequence profiling were carried out. TCRdb called the reads again in MiXCR, with one record for every CDR3 protein. The repertoire includes about 270,000 distinct CDR3 sequences, around three fifths of them detected once, and under 8.5% sits in the top ten. Germline V gene sequence: CDR1 SQVTM, CDR2 ANQGSEA. This CDR3 contains 14 residues. Deletions cut 6 bases from V and 4 bases from J, with 16 bases between.

This TCR derives from a human donor with severe aplastic anemia or a healthy control (not recorded which). Sequenced material: sorted CD4+, CD8+, or CD8+CD57+ T cells (not recorded which) from PBMCs. V usage is TRBV29-1 and J usage is TRBJ2-1; a weak D match, TRBD2 (5 bases). The CDR3 spells CSVRTPGEYNEQFF. The DNA of the CDR3 is TGCAGCGTACGTACCCCCGGGGAATACAATGAGCAGTTCTTC.